Below, 17 T cell receptor beta chains from the same sample are listed, as sequenced in a study of shared clonotypes between healthy human individuals. The assay was immunoSEQ multiplex PCR, and TCRdb's table has in-frame clones only and misses some. This sample has about 2 million clones, with 85% to 95% found just once. The sequencing sample was made of naive CD4+ T cells sorted from blood. Regarding subset: CD45RA+ positively selected. The receptors here all came from a man aged 18-30 years in good health.

This chain uses TRBV27 with TRBJ2-1; D remains unclear. The CDR3 is 13 amino acids. V lost 5 bases and J lost 6, with 11 bases in between. The germline gives CDR1 MNHEY, CDR2 SMNVEV (reference sequence). The CDR3 DNA sequence: TGTGCCAGCAGTCCCTCTACTGGCAATGAGCAGTTCTTC. It specifies CASSPSTGNEQFF.

The V and J genes are TRBV7-2 and TRBJ1-1; TRBD1 is a possible D gene (5 bases). There are 14 residues in the CDR3. Germline assignment: CDR1 SGHTA and CDR2 FQGNSA. With 4 bases removed from V and 4 bases from J, the gap between germline ends came to 13 bases. CDR3 DNA sequence: TGTGCCAGCAGCTGGCAGGGAGGGTCCACTGAAGCTTTCTTT. This codes for CASSWQGGSTEAFF.

The V gene is TRBV29-1, the J gene TRBJ2-1; 12 bases align to TRBD1. Unmatched junction bases numbered 6, after V lost 6 bases and J lost 6 bases. The CDR3 runs 14 residues. CDR1 and CDR2 from the germline V gene are SQVTM and ANQGSEA. CDR3 in DNA: TGCAGCGTCCGCCGGGACAGGGGGCTCAATGAGCAGTTCTTC. This encodes CSVRRDRGLNEQFF.

The CDR3 loop reads CASSRGYGELFF. The CDR3, as DNA: TGTGCCAGCAGCCGAGGGTACGGGGAGCTGTTTTTT. The chain employs TRBV7-3 and TRBJ2-2, with D perhaps TRBD2 (5 bases). V was trimmed by 5 bases and J by 7 bases, leaving 8 bases between them. The CDR3 has 12 amino acids. Germline loops: CDR1 SGHTA, CDR2 FQGTGA.

The chain links TRBV4-2 to TRBJ1-2; D not certain. The ends were cut back, 6 bases at V and 8 bases at J, with 16 bases in the middle. CDR3 length: 13 residues. CDR1 LGHNA and CDR2 YNFKEQ come from the germline V gene. Written as DNA, the CDR3 is TGTGCCAGCAGGGCCCGGACGCCGGAGGGCTACACCTTC. It translates to CASRARTPEGYTF.

As concerns this clone: This may arise from a read error, as a much more abundant clone is one base away. The conserved closing phenylalanine or tryptophan is absent in this CDR3, likely reflecting a read error. The chain carries TRBV27 and TRBJ2-7; possibly TRBD1 for D (6 bases). Germline CDR1 and CDR2: MNHEY and SMNVEV (reference sequence). The CDR3 covers 15 residues. Trimming removed 2 bases at V and 3 bases at J, with 14 bases between. This chain's CDR3 is CASSLTAGEIYEQYS. The CDR3 coding sequence is TGTGCCAGCAGTTTAACGGCAGGGGAAATCTACGAGCAGTACTCC.

Only one count was recorded for this clone. The chain has TRBV5-1 and TRBJ1-6; 7 positions agree with TRBD1. J lost 0 bases, V lost 3 bases, and 9 bases had no gene match. This CDR3 spans 18 amino acids. Looked up from germline, CDR1 is SGHRS and CDR2 is YFSETQ. The CDR3 nucleotides read TGCGCCAGCAGCTCTGGACAGGTTCCGAGCTCCTATAATTCACCCCTCCACTTT. Protein sequence: CASSSGQVPSSYNSPLHF.

The rearrangement uses TRBV4-1 and TRBJ2-3; 8 bases agree with TRBD2. With 0 bases clipped from V and 3 bases from J, the junction kept 8 bases outside the gene matches. The CDR3 is made up of 17 amino acids. Germline V CDR1 and CDR2: MGHRA, YSYEKL. CDR3 protein: CASSQEGSGVTTDTQYF. In DNA, the CDR3 is TGCGCCAGCAGCCAAGAGGGTAGCGGGGTAACGACAGATACGCAGTATTTT.

The chain uses TRBV23-1 and TRBJ2-7; TRBD2 matches 12 bases. TRBV23-1 is an open reading frame, and its role is uncertain. This CDR3 has 15 amino acids. Germline trimming cut 4 bases from V and 3 bases from J; bases unmatched to any gene: 4. CDR3 loop: CASSPWTSGIYEQYF. The DNA of the CDR3 is TGCGCCAGCAGTCCATGGACTAGCGGGATCTACGAGCAGTACTTC.

This sequence joins TRBV4-2 and TRBJ2-3; D ambiguous. With 0 bases removed from V and 0 bases from J, the gap between germline ends came to 13 bases. The germline gives CDR1 LGHNA, CDR2 YNFKEQ. This CDR3 has 17 residues. The CDR3, as DNA: TGTGCCAGCAGCCAAGATCCCCTCGGAGCGAGCACAGATACGCAGTATTTT. It specifies CASSQDPLGASTDTQYF.

The genes are TRBV27 and TRBJ1-6; unclear D gene. The CDR3 is made up of 15 amino acids. Trimming stripped 0 bases from V and 5 bases from J, with 8 bases between. Germline CDR1 and CDR2: MNHEY and SMNVEV (reference sequence). CDR3 coding DNA: TGTGCCAGCAGTTTATCGTGGCAGCATAATTCACCCCTCCACTTT. This gives the protein CASSLSWQHNSPLHF.

Turning to this clone: The same CDR3 is also encoded by other DNA sequences in this sample. The CDR3 is CASSPPGNYGYTF. The CDR3 nucleotides read TGTGCCAGCTCACCACCCGGCAACTATGGCTACACCTTC. The chain employs TRBV18 and TRBJ1-2; D uncertain. Trimming removed 0 bases at V and 2 bases at J, with 4 bases between. The CDR3 totals 13 residues. The germline gives CDR1 KGHSH, CDR2 LQKENI.

In DNA form, the CDR3 reads TGTGCCATCAGGGGAGGGAGGACGGGAGAGCAGTACTTC. It yields the protein CAIRGGRTGEQYF. The J gene is TRBJ2-7, the V gene TRBV10-3; 7 bases are a match to TRBD2. Trimming cost V 6 bases and J 7 bases; bases outside gene matches: 9. The CDR3 is made up of 13 amino acids. Per germline, CDR1 ENHRY and CDR2 SYGVKD.

The chain couples TRBV5-1 to TRBJ2-7; 8 bases align to TRBD1. The CDR3 spans 22 residues. J gave up 6 bases and V 0 bases, and 29 bases lay outside the gene matches. Germline values: CDR1 SGHRS, CDR2 YFSETQ. The CDR3 DNA is TGCGCCAGCAGCTTGGGGGTTCAGTGGGACAGGAGGCGAGAAAGGGGTCATGGCGAGCAGTACTTC. Residues: CASSLGVQWDRRRERGHGEQYF.

This clone was recorded once. Different DNA sequences within this sample yield the same CDR3. This chain uses TRBV6-5 with TRBJ1-5, with D possibly TRBD1 on 6 matching bases. The germline V gene encodes CDR1 MNHEY and CDR2 SVGAGI. V was clipped by 5 bases and J by 7 bases, with 12 bases between them. The CDR3 totals 13 residues. The CDR3 DNA reads as TGTGCCAGCAGTAACAGGGCCGGGCAGCCCCAGCATTTT. It yields the protein CASSNRAGQPQHF.

The chain joins TRBV30 to TRBJ1-5; D gene unclear. The CDR3 extends over 14 amino acids. The germline CDR1 and CDR2 sequences are GTSNPN and SVGIG (reference sequence). V gave up 0 bases and J gave up 1 base, with 7 bases separating them. The CDR3 DNA is TGTGCCTGGAGTGTAAGTCTGAGCAATCAGCCCCAGCATTTT. Amino acid sequence: CAWSVSLSNQPQHF.

This clone occurred once. This same CDR3 is encoded by further DNA sequences in the sample. The V call is TRBV18, the J call TRBJ2-7; D is perhaps TRBD2 (6 bases). The length of the CDR3 is 12 residues. V dropped 6 bases and J dropped 3 bases, with 9 bases sitting between them. Germline values: CDR1 KGHSH, CDR2 LQKENI. The CDR3 region has the DNA TGTGCCAGCTCCTCCGGGGGCTACGAGCAGTACTTC. This gives the protein CASSSGGYEQYF. The complete variable domain, with remaining parts taken from reference TRBV18 and TRBJ2-7, reads NAGVMQNPRHLVRRRGQEARLRCSPMKGHSHVYWYRQLPEEGLKFMVYLQKENIIDESGMPKERFSAEFPKEGPSILRIQQVVRGDSAAYFCASSSGGYEQYFGPGTRLTVT.